The rows below give T cell receptor beta chains drawn from one sample of a study of T cell repertoires in cytomegalovirus infection. These receptors' antigens are unknown. TCRdb redid the calling of the reads with MiXCR, one entry per CDR3 protein. The sample records approximately 110,000 distinct CDR3 sequences, roughly 30% being singletons. The sequencing here drew on CD8+ T cells from cultured PBMCs, taken from culture after CMV antigen stimulation. These receptors all stem from a human donor in good health (CMV status not recorded). Some clones in this sample may be carry-over from other donors' samples. Both conserved end residues are part of each CDR3. Each record gives: CDR3 length, J gene, clone size, V gene, D gene, CDR3 DNA, CDR3 protein. A D gene is named only where the DNA matches it firmly. Part of the rows lack a size; the others show once, few, many or a class for expanded clones.

>14|TRBJ1-6|few|TRBV7-9|NA
TGTGCCAGCAGCCTAGGCTCCCGAAATTCACCCCTCCACTTT
CASSLGSRNSPLHF
>14|TRBJ1-6|NA|TRBV4-2|NA
TGTGCCAGCAGCCAAAAAGGGGACTACTCACCCCTCCACTTT
CASSQKGDYSPLHF
>17|TRBJ2-5|NA|TRBV5-6|TRBD2
TGTGCCAGCAGGGGCTGGACTAGCTATCCATTACAAAAGACCCAGTACTTC
CASRGWTSYPLQKTQYF
>13|TRBJ1-5|few|TRBV7-6|TRBD1
TGTGCCAGCAGAGGACAGGGTACTGAGCCCCAGCATTTT
CASRGQGTEPQHF
>16|TRBJ2-7|few|TRBV5-1|TRBD1
TGCGCCAGCAGCTTGACACCCAGGGGGCGACTTGACGAGCAGTACTTC
CASSLTPRGRLDEQYF
>14|TRBJ1-1|NA|TRBV11-2|NA
TGTGCCAGCAGCTTAGATCCCGGACTCACTGAAGCTTTCTTT
CASSLDPGLTEAFF
>17|TRBJ1-1|NA|TRBV19|TRBD1
TGTGCCAGTAGTATTACAGGGGCCCCGACCAAGAACACTGAAGCTTTCTTT
CASSITGAPTKNTEAFF
>16|TRBJ2-3|NA|TRBV6-5|NA
TGTGCCAGCAGTTACTCCACATGGACAAGCACAGATACGCAGTATTTT
CASSYSTWTSTDTQYF
>13|TRBJ2-7|many|TRBV20-1|TRBD1
TGCAGTGCCATGACAGGGGATTTTTCCGAGCAGTACTTC
CSAMTGDFSEQYF
>15|TRBJ2-1|NA|TRBV6-1|TRBD2
TGTGCCAGCAGTTTTGCGCGGGGGTCCTACAATGAGCAGTTCTTC
CASSFARGSYNEQFF
>13|TRBJ2-7|NA|TRBV12-3/TRBV12-4|TRBD2
TGTGCCAGCAGTTTCGGGGGGGTCTACGAGCAGTACTTC
CASSFGGVYEQYF
>14|TRBJ2-7|few|TRBV6-5|NA
TGTGCCAGCAGTTACTACCAGGGATCCTACGAGCAGTACTTC
CASSYYQGSYEQYF
>16|TRBJ2-1|NA|TRBV7-6|TRBD2
TGTGCCAGCAGCCAACGGCTAGCGGGGGGGCCAGGCGAGCAGTTCTTC
CASSQRLAGGPGEQFF
>14|TRBJ2-5|NA|TRBV7-9|TRBD1
TGTGCCAGCAGCCCGGGACAGGGGGGTGAGACCCAGTACTTC
CASSPGQGGETQYF
>13|TRBJ2-3|NA|TRBV29-1|TRBD2
TGCAGCGTTATAGCGGGGGGTCGAGATACGCAGTATTTT
CSVIAGGRDTQYF
>16|TRBJ2-1|NA|TRBV7-2|TRBD1
TGTGCCAGCAGCTTTTTGGACAGGGCCTTACGGGGTGAGCAGTTCTTC
CASSFLDRALRGEQFF
>19|TRBJ2-6|many|TRBV7-9|TRBD1
TGTGCCAGCAGTTATACCGCCGGGACAGGGGTAGGCGGGGCCAACGTCCTGACTTTC
CASSYTAGTGVGGANVLTF
>14|TRBJ1-1|NA|TRBV6-2/TRBV6-3|NA
TGTGCCAGCAGGGAGACCGGGACTAACACTGAAGCTTTCTTT
CASRETGTNTEAFF
>13|TRBJ1-5|NA|TRBV20-1|NA
TGCAGTGCTAGAGGGAGTTCAGGTCAGCCCCAGCATTTT
CSARGSSGQPQHF
>14|TRBJ1-2|NA|TRBV7-9|TRBD1
TGTGCCAGCAGCGGACAGGGTCTTCCCTATGGCTACACCTTC
CASSGQGLPYGYTF
>15|TRBJ1-2|many|TRBV12-3/TRBV12-4|NA
TGTGCCAGCAGTTTAGCTGGGGCAAGTAACTATGGCTACACCTTC
CASSLAGASNYGYTF
>15|TRBJ1-4|few|TRBV7-8|TRBD1
TGTGCCAGCAGCCCCTCGACAGGGAGTTATGAAAAACTGTTTTTT
CASSPSTGSYEKLFF
>13|TRBJ1-2|NA|TRBV28|TRBD1
TGTGCCAGCAAGGGACAGGGGGCGAAAGGCTACACCTTC
CASKGQGAKGYTF
>15|TRBJ1-2|few|TRBV6-2/TRBV6-3|NA
TGTGCCAGCACTTCACAACTGGCGGGACTCTATGGCTACACCTTC
CASTSQLAGLYGYTF
>13|TRBJ1-1|many|TRBV7-4|NA
TGTGCCAGCAGCTTAGAACCCGGACGGGAAGCTTTCTTT
CASSLEPGREAFF
>15|TRBJ2-1|many|TRBV19|TRBD2
TGTGCCAGTAGTATCAGCGGGGGCGGTTTGGTTGAGCAGTTCTTC
CASSISGGGLVEQFF
>14|TRBJ1-1|NA|TRBV4-3|NA
TGCGCCAGCAGCCAGTATAGGTCTAGCACTGAAGCTTTCTTT
CASSQYRSSTEAFF
>16|TRBJ2-7|NA|TRBV10-3|TRBD2
TGTGCCATCAGCGGGACTAGCGGAAAAAGCTCCTACGAGCAGTACTTC
CAISGTSGKSSYEQYF
>15|TRBJ2-2|NA|TRBV24-1|NA
TGTGCCACCAGTGACCAGGGAACGAACACCGGGGAGCTGTTTTTT
CATSDQGTNTGELFF
>12|TRBJ1-2|few|TRBV27|NA
TGTGCCAGCAGGGAGACAGGACATGGCTACACCTTC
CASRETGHGYTF
>11|TRBJ2-2|many|TRBV7-2|NA
TGTGCCAGCAGCTTAACCGGGGAGCTGTTTTTT
CASSLTGELFF
>15|TRBJ2-3|NA|TRBV9|NA
TGTGCCAGCAGCGTATACGGGACCCACACAGATACGCAGTATTTT
CASSVYGTHTDTQYF
>16|TRBJ1-1|NA|TRBV13|NA
TGTGCCAGCAGCGCCGCCCAGGGACGGAGGAACACTGAAGCTTTCTTT
CASSAAQGRRNTEAFF
>14|TRBJ2-7|NA|TRBV28|NA
TGTGCCAGCAGTTTACTGGGGGCGGGTTACGAGCAGTACTTC
CASSLLGAGYEQYF
>16|TRBJ2-7|NA|TRBV7-9|NA
TGTGCCAGCAGCCCGGGCGGTGATCTTATGAAGGCCGAGCAGTACTTC
CASSPGGDLMKAEQYF
>15|TRBJ1-4|many|TRBV7-2|NA
TGTGCCAGCAGCTTAGGAGCGGTGGAGAATGAAAAACTGTTTTTT
CASSLGAVENEKLFF
>14|TRBJ1-2|few|TRBV7-2|TRBD1
TGTGCCAGCAGCTACACGACAGGGTTAGATGGCTACACCTTC
CASSYTTGLDGYTF
>13|TRBJ1-1|NA|TRBV2|TRBD1
TGTGCCAGCCGAGACAGGGGCAACACTGAAGCTTTCTTT
CASRDRGNTEAFF
>15|TRBJ1-5|few|TRBV19|TRBD1
TGTGCCAGTAGTACCGAACAGGGGGCTTACCAGCCCCAGCATTTT
CASSTEQGAYQPQHF
>16|TRBJ1-4|few|TRBV11-2|NA
TGTGCCAGCAGCTTAGCGGAACAGGGCCCCGATGAAAAACTGTTTTTT
CASSLAEQGPDEKLFF
>15|TRBJ2-2|many|TRBV7-2|NA
TGTGCCAGCAGCTTAGTTGGGGGGCTCACCGGGGAGCTGTTTTTT
CASSLVGGLTGELFF